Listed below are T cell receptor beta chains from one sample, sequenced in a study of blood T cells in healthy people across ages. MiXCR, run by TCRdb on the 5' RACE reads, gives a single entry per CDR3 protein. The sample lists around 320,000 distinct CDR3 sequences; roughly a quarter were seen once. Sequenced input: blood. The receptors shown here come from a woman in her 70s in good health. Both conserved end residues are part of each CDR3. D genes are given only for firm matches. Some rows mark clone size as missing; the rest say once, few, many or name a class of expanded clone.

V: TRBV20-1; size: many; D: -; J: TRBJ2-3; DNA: TGCAGTGCTAGTGAGCGGCCCACAGATACGCAGTATTTT; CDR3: CSASERPTDTQYF
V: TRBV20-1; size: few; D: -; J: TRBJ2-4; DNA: TGCAGTGCTAGCCCGCCAGGGGGGGCCAAAAACATTCAGTACTTC; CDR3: CSASPPGGAKNIQYF
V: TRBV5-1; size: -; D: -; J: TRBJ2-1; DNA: TGCGCCAGCCGATGGACGGGGGACTTAGGAGAGCAGTTCTTC; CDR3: CASRWTGDLGEQFF
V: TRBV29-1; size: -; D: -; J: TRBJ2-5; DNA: TGCAGCGTTGTTCAGGGGTTGATAGGCCAAGAGACCCAGTACTTC; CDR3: CSVVQGLIGQETQYF
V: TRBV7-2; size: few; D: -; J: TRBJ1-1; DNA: TGTGCCAGCAGCTTAGCGCTCGCGAGGAACACTGAAGCTTTCTTT; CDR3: CASSLALARNTEAFF
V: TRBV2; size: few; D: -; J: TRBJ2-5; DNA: TGTGCCAGCAGTCCAGAGGCGGGTACATCCGGAGAGACCCAGTACTTC; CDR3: CASSPEAGTSGETQYF
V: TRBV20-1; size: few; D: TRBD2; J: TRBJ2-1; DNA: TGCAGTGCTAGAGATCGAACTAGCGGGAGAAAAGAGCAGTTCTTC; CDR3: CSARDRTSGRKEQFF
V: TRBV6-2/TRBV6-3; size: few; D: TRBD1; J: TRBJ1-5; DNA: TGTGCCAGCAGTTCCCGCTTGACAGGGGAGGATCAGCCCCAGCATTTT; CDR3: CASSSRLTGEDQPQHF
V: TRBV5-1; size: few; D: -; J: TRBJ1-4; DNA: TGCGCCAGCAGCTTGGAACGTGGGATGGACGAAAAACTGTTTTTT; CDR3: CASSLERGMDEKLFF
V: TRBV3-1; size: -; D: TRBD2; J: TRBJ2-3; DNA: TGTGCCAGCAGCCGCGGGGACTACCGCACAGATACGCAGTATTTT; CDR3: CASSRGDYRTDTQYF
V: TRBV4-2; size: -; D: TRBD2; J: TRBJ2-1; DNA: TGTGCCAGCAGCCAAGTCACTAGCGGGAGCGTATTCGGCAATGAGCAGTTCTTC; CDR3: CASSQVTSGSVFGNEQFF
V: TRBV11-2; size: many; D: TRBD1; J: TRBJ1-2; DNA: TGTGCCAGCAGCTTACCGGGACAGTTGAGATATGGCTACACCTTC; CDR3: CASSLPGQLRYGYTF
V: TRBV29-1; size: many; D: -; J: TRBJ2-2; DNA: TGCAGCGCCGGACAGAACACCGGGGAGCTGTTTTTT; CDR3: CSAGQNTGELFF
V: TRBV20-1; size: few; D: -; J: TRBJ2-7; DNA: TGCAGTGCTAGAGATCAATCGGTTGTCGTCGTGCAGTACTTC; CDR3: CSARDQSVVVVQYF
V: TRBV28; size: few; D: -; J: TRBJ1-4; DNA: TGTGCCAGCAGCTCTCTGATCGGGCTGGTAGATGAAAAACTGTTTTTT; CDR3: CASSSLIGLVDEKLFF
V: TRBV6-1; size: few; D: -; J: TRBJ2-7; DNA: TGTGCCAGCAGTGAAGAAAGGTTTTTGGAGCAGTACTTC; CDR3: CASSEERFLEQYF
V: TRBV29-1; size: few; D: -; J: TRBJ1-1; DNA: TGCAGCGTTGAGAAACCAAGGTATCCCACTGAAGCTTTCTTT; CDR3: CSVEKPRYPTEAFF
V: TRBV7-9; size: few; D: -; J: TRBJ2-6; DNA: TGTGCCAGCAGCTCCCTATCGGGTAACTCTGGGGCCAACGTCCTGACTTTC; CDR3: CASSSLSGNSGANVLTF
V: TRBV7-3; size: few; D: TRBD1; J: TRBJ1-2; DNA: TGTGCCAGCAGCCCAGGGACGGAGGGGGCCTACACCTTC; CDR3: CASSPGTEGAYTF
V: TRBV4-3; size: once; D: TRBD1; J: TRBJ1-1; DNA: TGCGCCAGCAGCAACAGGGGGCTTCGCACTGAAGCTTTCTTT; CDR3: CASSNRGLRTEAFF
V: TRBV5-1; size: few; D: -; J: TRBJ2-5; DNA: TGCGCCAGCAGCTTGGCCGGCAGGGAAGAGACCCAGTACTTC; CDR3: CASSLAGREETQYF
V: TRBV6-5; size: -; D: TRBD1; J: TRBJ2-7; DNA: TGTGCCAGCACCTACACAGGGGGCGCGGGGGAGCAGTACTTC; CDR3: CASTYTGGAGEQYF
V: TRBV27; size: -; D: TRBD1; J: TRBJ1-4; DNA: TGTGCCAGCAGCACAGGGGGAAACAATGAAAAACTGTTTTTT; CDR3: CASSTGGNNEKLFF
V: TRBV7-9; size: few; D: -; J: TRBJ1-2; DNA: TGTGCCAGCAGCTTTTCGAGGGAGGTCAACTATGGCTACACCTTC; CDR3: CASSFSREVNYGYTF
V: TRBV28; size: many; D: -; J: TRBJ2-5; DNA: TGTGCCAGCAGTTTAGGCGCTAAGCTTCCAAGACAAGAGACCCAGTACTTC; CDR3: CASSLGAKLPRQETQYF
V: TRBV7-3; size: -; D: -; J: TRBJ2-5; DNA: TGTGCCAGCAGCCTCGGAGACCAAGGGACCCAGTACTTC; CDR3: CASSLGDQGTQYF
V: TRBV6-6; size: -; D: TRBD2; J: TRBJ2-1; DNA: TGTGCCAGCAGTTTCCTCACTAGCGGGAGGGATGAGCAGTTCTTC; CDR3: CASSFLTSGRDEQFF
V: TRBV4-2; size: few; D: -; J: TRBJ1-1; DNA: TGTGCCAGCAGCCGAACAAGTCAGGACACTGAAGCTTTCTTT; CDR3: CASSRTSQDTEAFF
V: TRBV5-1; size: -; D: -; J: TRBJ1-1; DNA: TGCGCCAGCAGCTTGCGGGATCGGGGCCAGTATTTGGACACTGAAGCTTTCTTT; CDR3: CASSLRDRGQYLDTEAFF
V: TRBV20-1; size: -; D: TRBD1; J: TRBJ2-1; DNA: TGCAGTGCTAGCGCTTCAGGGGGCAGGTACAATGAGCAGTTCTTC; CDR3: CSASASGGRYNEQFF
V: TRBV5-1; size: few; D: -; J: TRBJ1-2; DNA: TGCGCCAGCAGCAACGCCGGGACCCAATATGGCTACACCTTC; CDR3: CASSNAGTQYGYTF
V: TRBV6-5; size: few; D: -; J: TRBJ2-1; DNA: TGTGCCAGCAGAGCCCCACTCAAGAATGAGCAGTTCTTC; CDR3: CASRAPLKNEQFF
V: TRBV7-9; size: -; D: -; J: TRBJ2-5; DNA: TGTGCCAGCGGAGTTGCGGAGACCCAGTACTTC; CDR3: CASGVAETQYF
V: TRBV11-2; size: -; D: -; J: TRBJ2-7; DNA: TGTGCCAGCAGCTCAAAGACAGGATACGAGCAGTACTTC; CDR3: CASSSKTGYEQYF
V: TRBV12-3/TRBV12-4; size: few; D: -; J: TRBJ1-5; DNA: TGTGCCAGCAGCAACCCCGACGCGGATCAGCCCCAGCATTTT; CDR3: CASSNPDADQPQHF
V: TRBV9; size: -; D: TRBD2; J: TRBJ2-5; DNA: TGTGCCAGCAGCCCATCCCGGACTAGCGGGAAAGAGACCCAGTACTTC; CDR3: CASSPSRTSGKETQYF
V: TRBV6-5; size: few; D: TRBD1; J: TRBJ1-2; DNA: TGTGCCAGCAGTTACGGCAGGGGGCTGTATGGCTACACCTTC; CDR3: CASSYGRGLYGYTF
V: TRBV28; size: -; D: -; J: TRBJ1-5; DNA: TGTGCCAGCAGCTTGGGCGGATCGGGGAGCAATCAGCCCCAGCATTTT; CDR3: CASSLGGSGSNQPQHF
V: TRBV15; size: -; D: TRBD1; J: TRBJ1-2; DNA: TGTGCCACCAGCAGGGAGGACAGGCTCTATGGCTACACCTTC; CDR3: CATSREDRLYGYTF
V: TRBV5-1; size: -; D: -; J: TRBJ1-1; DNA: TGCGCTAGCCAGGGGTCTAGTTTGTTGGACACTGAAGCTTTCTTT; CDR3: CASQGSSLLDTEAFF
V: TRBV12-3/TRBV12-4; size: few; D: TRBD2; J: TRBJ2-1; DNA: TGTGCCAGCAGGGTTGGGCTAGCGGGAGGTCATGAGCAGTTCTTC; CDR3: CASRVGLAGGHEQFF
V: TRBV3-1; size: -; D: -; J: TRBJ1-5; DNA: TGTGCCAGCACAAAAATTGGCAGGGAAGCTTATAGCAATCAGCCCCAGCATTTT; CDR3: CASTKIGREAYSNQPQHF
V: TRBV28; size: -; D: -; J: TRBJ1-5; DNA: TGTGCCAGCAGCCGAGGACGGCAGAATCAGCCCCAGCATTTT; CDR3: CASSRGRQNQPQHF
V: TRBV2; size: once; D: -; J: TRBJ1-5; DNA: TGTGCCAGCCAACAGGGTACCTTAGCTCAGCCCCAGCATTTT; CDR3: CASQQGTLAQPQHF
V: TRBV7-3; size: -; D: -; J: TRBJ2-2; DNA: TGTGCCAGCAGCCCCTACGGCATGGGGGAGCTGTTTTTT; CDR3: CASSPYGMGELFF
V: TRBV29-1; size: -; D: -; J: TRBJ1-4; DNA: TGCAGCGCCGGTCGAGGGACTAATGAAAAACTGTTTTTT; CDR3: CSAGRGTNEKLFF
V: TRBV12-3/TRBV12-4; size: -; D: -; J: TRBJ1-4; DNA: TGTGCCAGCAGTCCTATAGGTCCAGGCGACGGGGAAAAACTGTTTTTT; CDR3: CASSPIGPGDGEKLFF
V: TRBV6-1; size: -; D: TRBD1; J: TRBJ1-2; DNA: TGTGCCAGCAGTGAAGCTCGGACAGGAATCTATGGCTACACCTTC; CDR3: CASSEARTGIYGYTF
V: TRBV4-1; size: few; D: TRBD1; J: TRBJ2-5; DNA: TGCGCCAGCAGCCAAGGCTGGGACAGGGGGCTCGAAGAGACCCAGTACTTC; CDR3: CASSQGWDRGLEETQYF
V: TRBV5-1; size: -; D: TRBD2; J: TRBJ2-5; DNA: TGCGCCAGCAGCCCGGGACTAGCGGGAAACCTCTTGGAGACCCAGTACTTC; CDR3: CASSPGLAGNLLETQYF
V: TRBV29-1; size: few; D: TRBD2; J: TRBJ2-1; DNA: TGCAGCGGCCGGGACTACTACAATGAGCAGTTCTTC; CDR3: CSGRDYYNEQFF
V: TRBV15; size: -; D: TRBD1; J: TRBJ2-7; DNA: TGTGCCACCAGCAGAGTGGGGACAGGGGAGGAGCAGTACTTC; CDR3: CATSRVGTGEEQYF